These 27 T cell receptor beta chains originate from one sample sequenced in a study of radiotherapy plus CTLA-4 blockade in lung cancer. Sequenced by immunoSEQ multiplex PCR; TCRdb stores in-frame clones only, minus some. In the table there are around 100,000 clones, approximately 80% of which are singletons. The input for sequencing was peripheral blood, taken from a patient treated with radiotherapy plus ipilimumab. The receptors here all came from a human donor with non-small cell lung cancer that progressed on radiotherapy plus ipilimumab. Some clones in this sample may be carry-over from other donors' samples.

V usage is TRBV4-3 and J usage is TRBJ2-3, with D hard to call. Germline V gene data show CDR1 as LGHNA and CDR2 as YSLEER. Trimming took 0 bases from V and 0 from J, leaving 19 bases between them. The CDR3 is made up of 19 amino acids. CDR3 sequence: CASSQEALIGDTSTDTQYF. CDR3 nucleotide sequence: TGCGCCAGCAGCCAAGAAGCGTTGATAGGAGATACTAGCACAGATACGCAGTATTTT.

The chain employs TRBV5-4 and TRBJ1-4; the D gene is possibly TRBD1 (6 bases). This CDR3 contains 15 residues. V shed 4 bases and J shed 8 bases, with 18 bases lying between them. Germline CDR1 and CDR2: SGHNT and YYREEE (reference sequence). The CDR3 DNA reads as TGTGCCAGCAGCGACTCCACAGGGCTGAGGGAAAAACTGTTTTTT. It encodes CASSDSTGLREKLFF.

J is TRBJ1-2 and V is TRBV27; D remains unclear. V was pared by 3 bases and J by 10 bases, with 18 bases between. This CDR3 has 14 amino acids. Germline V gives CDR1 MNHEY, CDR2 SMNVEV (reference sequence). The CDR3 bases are TGTGCCAGCAGTTTGAGGTCGGGTGATGAGGACTACACCTTC. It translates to CASSLRSGDEDYTF.

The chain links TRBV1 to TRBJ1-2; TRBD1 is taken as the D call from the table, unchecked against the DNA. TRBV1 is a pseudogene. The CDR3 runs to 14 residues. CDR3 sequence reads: CTSPGQATDYGYTF. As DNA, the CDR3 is TGCACCAGCCCCGGACAGGCCACTGACTATGGCTACACCTTC.

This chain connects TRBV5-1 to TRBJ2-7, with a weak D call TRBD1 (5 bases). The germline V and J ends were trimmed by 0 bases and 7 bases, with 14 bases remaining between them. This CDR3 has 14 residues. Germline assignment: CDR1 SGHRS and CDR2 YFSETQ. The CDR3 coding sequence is TGCGCCAGCAGCTTGGGACAGATTTTGGGGGAGCAGTACTTC. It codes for CASSLGQILGEQYF.

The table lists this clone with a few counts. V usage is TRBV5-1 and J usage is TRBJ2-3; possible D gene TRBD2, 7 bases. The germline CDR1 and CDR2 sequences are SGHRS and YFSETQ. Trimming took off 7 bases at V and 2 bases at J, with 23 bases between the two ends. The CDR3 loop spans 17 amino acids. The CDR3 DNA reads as TGCGCCAGCCACTGGAGGGGGGGGCCAGGATTCACAGATACGCAGTATTTT. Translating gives CASHWRGGPGFTDTQYF.

DNA for the CDR3: TGTGCCAGCAGTTACCACACTGAAGCTTTCTTT. This gives the protein CASSYHTEAFF. This chain connects TRBV6-5 to TRBJ1-1; D remains unclear. The CDR3 has 11 residues. The germline gives CDR1 MNHEY, CDR2 SVGAGI. V was clipped by 2 bases and J by 3 bases, with 1 base between them.

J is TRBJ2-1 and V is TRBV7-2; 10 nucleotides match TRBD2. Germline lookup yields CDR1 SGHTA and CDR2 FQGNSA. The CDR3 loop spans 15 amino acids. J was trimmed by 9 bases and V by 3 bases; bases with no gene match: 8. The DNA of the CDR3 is TGTGCCAGCAGCTTTACAGCGGGGGGGCTTGGTGAGCAGTTCTTC. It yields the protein CASSFTAGGLGEQFF.

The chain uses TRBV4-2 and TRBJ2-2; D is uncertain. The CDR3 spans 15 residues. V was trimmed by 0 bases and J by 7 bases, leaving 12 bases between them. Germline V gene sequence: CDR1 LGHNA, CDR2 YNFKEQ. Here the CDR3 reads CASSQDYTEIGELFF. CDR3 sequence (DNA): TGTGCCAGCAGCCAAGATTATACCGAGATCGGGGAGCTGTTTTTT.

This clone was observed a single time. CDR3 in amino acids: CASSSDRYQPQHF. The CDR3 DNA is TGTGCCAGCAGCTCCGACCGATATCAGCCCCAGCATTTT. The chain employs TRBV7-2 and TRBJ1-5; D is uncertain. Germline CDR1 SGHTA, CDR2 FQGNSA. The CDR3 covers 13 residues. Trimming cost V 4 bases and J 5 bases, with 9 bases left between them. The full variable domain, in which reference TRBV7-2 and TRBJ1-5 provide the parts outside the CDR3, is GAGVSQSPSNKVTEKGKDVELRCDPISGHTALYWYRQSLGQGLEFLIYFQGNSAPDKSGLPSDRFSAERTGGSVSTLTIQRTQQEDSAVYLCASSSDRYQPQHFGDGTRLSIL.

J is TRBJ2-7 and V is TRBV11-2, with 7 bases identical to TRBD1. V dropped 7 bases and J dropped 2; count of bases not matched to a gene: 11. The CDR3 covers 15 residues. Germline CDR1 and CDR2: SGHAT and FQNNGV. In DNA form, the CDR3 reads TGTGCCAGCAACCGGGGACAGCCATCTCCCTACGAGCAGTACTTC. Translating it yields CASNRGQPSPYEQYF.

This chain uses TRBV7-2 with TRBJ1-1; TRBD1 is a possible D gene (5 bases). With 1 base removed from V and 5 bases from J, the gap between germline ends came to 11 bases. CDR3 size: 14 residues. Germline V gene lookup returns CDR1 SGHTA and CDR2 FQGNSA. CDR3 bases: TGTGCCAGCAGCTTAGTATATCAGGGTACTGAAGCTTTCTTT. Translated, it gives CASSLVYQGTEAFF.

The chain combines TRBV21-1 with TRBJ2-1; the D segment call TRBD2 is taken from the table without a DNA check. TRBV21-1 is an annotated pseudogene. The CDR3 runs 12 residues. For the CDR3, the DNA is TGTGCCAGCAGCAACCGAGGAGATGAGCAGTTCTTC. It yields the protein CASSNRGDEQFF.

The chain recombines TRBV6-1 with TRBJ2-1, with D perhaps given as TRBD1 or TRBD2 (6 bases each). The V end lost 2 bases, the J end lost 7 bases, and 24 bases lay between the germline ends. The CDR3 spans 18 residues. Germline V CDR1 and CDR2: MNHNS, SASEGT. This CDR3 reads CASSERGVNRQRKNEQFF. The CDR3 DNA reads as TGTGCCAGCAGTGAAAGGGGGGTGAATAGGCAGCGCAAGAATGAGCAGTTCTTC.

The CDR3 coding sequence is TGCGCCAGCAGCCAAGAACCGAGATGGGACAGCTACACCGGGGAGCTGTTTTTT. Translated, it gives CASSQEPRWDSYTGELFF. The chain is built from TRBV4-1 and TRBJ2-2, with TRBD1 matching over 7 bases. Germline V gene lookup returns CDR1 MGHRA and CDR2 YSYEKL. With V trimmed by 0 bases and J by 3 bases, 10 bases remained unmatched. This CDR3 spans 18 amino acids.

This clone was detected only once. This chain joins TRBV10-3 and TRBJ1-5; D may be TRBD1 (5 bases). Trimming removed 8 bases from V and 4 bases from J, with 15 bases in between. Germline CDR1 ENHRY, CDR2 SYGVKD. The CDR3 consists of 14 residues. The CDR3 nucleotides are TGTGCCATCTCGTCGGGACGGGAAAATCAGCCCCAGCATTTT. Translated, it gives CAISSGRENQPQHF.

The CDR3: CASSGGAGTAYGYTF. CDR3 DNA: TGTGCCAGCAGCGGAGGGGCCGGGACAGCCTATGGCTACACCTTC. The chain links TRBV21-1 to TRBJ1-2; the D call in the table, TRBD1, was not verified against the DNA. TRBV21-1 counts as a pseudogene. The CDR3 is 15 amino acids.

CDR3 in amino acids: CASSQVSQSGDEQYF. The CDR3 nucleotides read TGTGCCAGCAGCCAAGTATCCCAGAGTGGGGACGAGCAGTACTTC. The chain links TRBV4-2 to TRBJ2-7, with no clear D. CDR1 is LGHNA, CDR2 YNFKEQ, per germline. The CDR3 is 15 residues long. Trimming took off 1 base at V and 5 bases at J, with 15 bases between the two ends.

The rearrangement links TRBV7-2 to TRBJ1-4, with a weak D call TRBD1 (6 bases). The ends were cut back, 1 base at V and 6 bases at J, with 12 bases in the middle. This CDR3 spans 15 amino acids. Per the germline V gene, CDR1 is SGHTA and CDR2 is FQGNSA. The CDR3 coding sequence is TGTGCCAGCAGCTTAGAAGGAGGGGGGTATGAAAAACTGTTTTTT. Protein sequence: CASSLEGGGYEKLFF.

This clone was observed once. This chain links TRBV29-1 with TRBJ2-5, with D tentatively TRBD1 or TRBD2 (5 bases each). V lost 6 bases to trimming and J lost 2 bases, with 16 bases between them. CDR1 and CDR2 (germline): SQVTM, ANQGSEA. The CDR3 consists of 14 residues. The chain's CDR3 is CSVPDRGTQETQYF. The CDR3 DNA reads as TGCAGCGTGCCCGATCGGGGCACTCAAGAGACCCAGTACTTC.

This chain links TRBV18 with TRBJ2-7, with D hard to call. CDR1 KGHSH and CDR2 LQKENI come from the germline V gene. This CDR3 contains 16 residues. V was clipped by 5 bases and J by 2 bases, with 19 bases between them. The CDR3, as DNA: TGTGCCAGCTCATCTTATACACCAGGCCTGACCTACGAGCAGTACTTC. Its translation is CASSSYTPGLTYEQYF.

As DNA, the CDR3 is TGTGCCAGCAGCATAACCGGGACAGGGGGCTTGAGCACCGGGGAGCTGTTTTTT. Its translation: CASSITGTGGLSTGELFF. The V call is TRBV9, the J call TRBJ2-2; 12 nucleotides match TRBD1. Unmatched junction bases numbered 11, after V lost 4 bases and J lost 4 bases. The germline gives CDR1 SGDLS, CDR2 YYNGEE. The CDR3 totals 18 residues.

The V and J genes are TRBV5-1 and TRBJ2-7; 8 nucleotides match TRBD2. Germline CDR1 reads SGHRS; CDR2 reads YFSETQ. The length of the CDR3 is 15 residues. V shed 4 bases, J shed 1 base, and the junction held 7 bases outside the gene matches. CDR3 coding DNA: TGCGCCAGCAGCCCTGCGGGGGGCGCATCCTACGAGCAGTACTTC. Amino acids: CASSPAGGASYEQYF.

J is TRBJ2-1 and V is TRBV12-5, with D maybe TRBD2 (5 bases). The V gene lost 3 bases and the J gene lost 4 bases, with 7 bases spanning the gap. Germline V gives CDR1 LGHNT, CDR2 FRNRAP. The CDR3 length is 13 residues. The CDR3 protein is CASGLGSYNEQFF. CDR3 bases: TGTGCTAGTGGTTTAGGGAGTTACAATGAGCAGTTCTTC.

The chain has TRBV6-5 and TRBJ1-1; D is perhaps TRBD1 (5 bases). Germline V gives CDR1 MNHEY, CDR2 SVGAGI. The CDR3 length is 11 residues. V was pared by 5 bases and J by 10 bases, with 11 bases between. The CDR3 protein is CASSEQGAAFF. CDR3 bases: TGTGCCAGCAGTGAGCAGGGTGCAGCTTTCTTT.

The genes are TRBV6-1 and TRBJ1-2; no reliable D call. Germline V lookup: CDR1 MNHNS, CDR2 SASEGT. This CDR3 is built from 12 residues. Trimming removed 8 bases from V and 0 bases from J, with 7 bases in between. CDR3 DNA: TGTGCCAGCGGTAGACCTAACTATGGCTACACCTTC. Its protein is CASGRPNYGYTF.

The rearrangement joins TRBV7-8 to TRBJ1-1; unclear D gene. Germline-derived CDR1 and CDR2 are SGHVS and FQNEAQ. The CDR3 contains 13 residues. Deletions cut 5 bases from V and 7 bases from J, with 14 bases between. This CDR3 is CASSPLGRVEAFF. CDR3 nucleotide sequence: TGTGCCAGCAGCCCTCTCGGGCGGGTTGAAGCTTTCTTT.